This T cell receptor (beta chain) was sequenced in a study of PD-1 blockade in classical Hodgkin lymphoma. With no exception, relapse followed autologous stem cell transplantation in all patients, and brentuximab vedotin exposure varied. Starting with thawed PBMCs, CD4+ T cells were purified by magnetic negative selection. Broader study findings: The study found complete responders had baseline diversity similar to newly diagnosed patients.

From germline, CDR1 is LNHDA and CDR2 SQIVND (reference sequence). There are 15 residues in the CDR3. With 6 bases removed from V and 4 bases from J, the gap between germline ends came to 15 bases. The repertoire was sequenced with immunoSEQ multiplex PCR; TCRdb's copy has only in-frame clones and lacks some. The sample shows over 3,500 clones, around 79% of them seen only once. A single count supports this clone. The target antigen is unknown. This TCR was sampled from a human donor with classical Hodgkin lymphoma. This chain connects TRBV19 to TRBJ2-2; D is possibly TRBD1 or TRBD2 (6 bases each). Sequencing was performed on CD4+ T cells from blood, taken at baseline. DNA for the CDR3: TGTGCCAGTAGCGCCCCACAGGGAGGCACCGGGGAGCTGTTTTTT. This sequence encodes CASSAPQGGTGELFF.